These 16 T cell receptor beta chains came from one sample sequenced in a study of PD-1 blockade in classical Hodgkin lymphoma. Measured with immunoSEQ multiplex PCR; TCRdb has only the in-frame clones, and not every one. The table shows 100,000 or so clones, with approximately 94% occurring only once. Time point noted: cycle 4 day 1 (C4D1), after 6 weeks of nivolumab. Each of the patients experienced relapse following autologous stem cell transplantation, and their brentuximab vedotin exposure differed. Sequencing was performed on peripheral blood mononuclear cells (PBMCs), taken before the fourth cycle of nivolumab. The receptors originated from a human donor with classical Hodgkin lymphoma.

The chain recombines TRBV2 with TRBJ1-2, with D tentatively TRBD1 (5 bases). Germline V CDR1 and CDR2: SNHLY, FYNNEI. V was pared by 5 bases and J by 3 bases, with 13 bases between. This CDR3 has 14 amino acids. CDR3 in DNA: TGTGCCAGCAGTTGGGGGGGACTAGACTATGGCTACACCTTC. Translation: CASSWGGLDYGYTF.

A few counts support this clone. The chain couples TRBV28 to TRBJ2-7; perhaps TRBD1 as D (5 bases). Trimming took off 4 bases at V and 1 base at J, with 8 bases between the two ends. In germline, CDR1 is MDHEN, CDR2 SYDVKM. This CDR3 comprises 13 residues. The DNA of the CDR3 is TGTGCCAGCAGTTGGGCAGGGTCCTACGAGCAGTACTTC. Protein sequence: CASSWAGSYEQYF.

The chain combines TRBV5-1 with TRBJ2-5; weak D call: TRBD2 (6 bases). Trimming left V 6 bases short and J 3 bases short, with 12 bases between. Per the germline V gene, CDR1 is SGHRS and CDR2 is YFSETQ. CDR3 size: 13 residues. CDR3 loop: CASTPAGKETQYF. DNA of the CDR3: TGCGCCAGCACCCCGGCGGGGAAAGAGACCCAGTACTTC.

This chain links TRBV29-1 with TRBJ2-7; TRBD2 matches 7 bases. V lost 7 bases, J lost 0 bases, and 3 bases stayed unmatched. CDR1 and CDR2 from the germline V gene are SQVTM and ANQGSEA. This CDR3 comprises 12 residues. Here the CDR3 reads CSARLASYEQYF. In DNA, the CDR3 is TGCAGCGCCCGACTAGCCTCCTACGAGCAGTACTTC.

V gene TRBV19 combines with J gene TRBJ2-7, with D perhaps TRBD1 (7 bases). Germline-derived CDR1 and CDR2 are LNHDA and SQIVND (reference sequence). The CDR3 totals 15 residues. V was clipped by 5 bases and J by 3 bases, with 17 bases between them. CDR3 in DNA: TGTGCCAGTAGTCCCGTAGGGGGGACAGTCTACGAGCAGTACTTC. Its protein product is CASSPVGGTVYEQYF.

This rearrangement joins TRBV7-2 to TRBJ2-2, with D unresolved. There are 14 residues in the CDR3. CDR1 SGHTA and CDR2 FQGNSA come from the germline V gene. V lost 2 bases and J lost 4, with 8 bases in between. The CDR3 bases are TGTGCCAGCAGCTTACATAGAGGCACCGGGGAGCTGTTTTTT. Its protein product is CASSLHRGTGELFF.

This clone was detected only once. The DNA for the CDR3 is TGTGCCAGCAGTGGGACAGCTTACAATGAGCAGTTCTTC. Protein: CASSGTAYNEQFF. V usage is TRBV2 and J usage is TRBJ2-1, with D maybe TRBD1 (6 bases). Germline-derived CDR1 and CDR2 are SNHLY and FYNNEI. This CDR3 is 13 amino acids long. V was cut by 4 bases and J by 4 bases, with 8 bases left in between.

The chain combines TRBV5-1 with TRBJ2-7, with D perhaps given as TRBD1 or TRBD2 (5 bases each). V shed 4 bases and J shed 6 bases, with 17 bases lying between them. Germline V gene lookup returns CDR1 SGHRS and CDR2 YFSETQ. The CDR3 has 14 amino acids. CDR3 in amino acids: CASSPRGRVAEQYF. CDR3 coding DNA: TGCGCCAGCAGCCCCCGGGGCAGGGTCGCCGAGCAGTACTTC.

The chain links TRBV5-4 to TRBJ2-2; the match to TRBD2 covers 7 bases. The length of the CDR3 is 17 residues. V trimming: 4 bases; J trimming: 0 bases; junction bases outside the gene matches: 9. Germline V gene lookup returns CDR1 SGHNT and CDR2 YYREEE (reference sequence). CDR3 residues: CASSPGGLLTNTGELFF. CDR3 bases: TGTGCCAGCAGCCCGGGGGGACTATTAACGAACACCGGGGAGCTGTTTTTT. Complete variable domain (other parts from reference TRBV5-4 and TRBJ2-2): ETGVTQSPTHLIKTRGQQVTLRCSSQSGHNTVSWYQQALGQGPQFIFQYYREEENGRGNFPPRFSGLQFPNYSSELNVNALELDDSALYLCASSPGGLLTNTGELFFGEGSRLTVL.

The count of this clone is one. CDR3 nucleotide sequence: TGTGCCAGCAGTCCCTCCTTGGACAGGCGCTACGGCTACACCTTC. Translated: CASSPSLDRRYGYTF. This chain connects TRBV6-1 to TRBJ1-2, with 7 bases that match TRBD1. CDR3 length: 15 amino acids. Unmatched junction bases numbered 14, after V lost 5 bases and J lost 8 bases. CDR1 MNHNS and CDR2 SASEGT come from the germline V gene.

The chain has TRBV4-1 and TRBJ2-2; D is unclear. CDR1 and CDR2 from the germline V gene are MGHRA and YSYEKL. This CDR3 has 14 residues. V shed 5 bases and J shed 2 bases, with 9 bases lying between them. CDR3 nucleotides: TGCGCCAGCAGCAAGGTCAGAAACACCGGGGAGCTGTTTTTT. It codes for CASSKVRNTGELFF.

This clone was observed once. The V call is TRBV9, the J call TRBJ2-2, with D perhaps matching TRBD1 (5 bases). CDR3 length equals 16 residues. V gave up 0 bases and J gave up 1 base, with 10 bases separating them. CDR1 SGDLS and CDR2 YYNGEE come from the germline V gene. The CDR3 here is CASSVERTLNTGELFF. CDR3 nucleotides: TGTGCCAGCAGCGTAGAGAGGACATTGAACACCGGGGAGCTGTTTTTT.

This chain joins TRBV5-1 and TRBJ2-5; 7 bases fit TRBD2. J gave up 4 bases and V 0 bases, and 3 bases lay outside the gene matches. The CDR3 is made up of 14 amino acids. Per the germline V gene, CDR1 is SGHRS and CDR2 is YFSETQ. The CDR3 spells CASSLVLAGETQYF. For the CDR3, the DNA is TGCGCCAGCAGCTTGGTGTTAGCGGGAGAGACCCAGTACTTC.

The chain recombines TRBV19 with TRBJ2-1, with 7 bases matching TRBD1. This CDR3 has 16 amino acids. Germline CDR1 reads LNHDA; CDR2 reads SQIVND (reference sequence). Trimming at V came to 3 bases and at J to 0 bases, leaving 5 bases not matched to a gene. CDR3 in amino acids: CASSIFRGISYNEQFF. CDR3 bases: TGTGCCAGTAGTATCTTCAGGGGGATCTCCTACAATGAGCAGTTCTTC. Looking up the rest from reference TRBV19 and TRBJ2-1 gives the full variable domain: DGGITQSPKYLFRKEGQNVTLSCEQNLNHDAMYWYRQDPGQGLRLIYYSQIVNDFQKGDIAEGYSVSREKKESFPLTVTSAQKNPTAFYLCASSIFRGISYNEQFFGPGTRLTVL.

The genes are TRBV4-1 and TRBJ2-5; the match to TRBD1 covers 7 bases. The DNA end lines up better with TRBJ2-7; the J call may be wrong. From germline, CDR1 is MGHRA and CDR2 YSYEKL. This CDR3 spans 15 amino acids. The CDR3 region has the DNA TGCGCCAGCAGCCAGGACGAAGACAGGGACTACGAGCAGTACTTC. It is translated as CASSQDEDRDYEQYF.

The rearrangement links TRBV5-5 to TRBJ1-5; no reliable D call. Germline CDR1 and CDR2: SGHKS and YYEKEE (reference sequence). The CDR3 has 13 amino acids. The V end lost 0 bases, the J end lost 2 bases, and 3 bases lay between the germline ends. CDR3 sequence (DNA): TGTGCCAGCAGCTTGGCGGGCAATCAGCCCCAGCATTTT. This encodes CASSLAGNQPQHF.